This record covers a single T cell receptor beta chain. Its target antigen remains unknown. Base qualities are not recorded, but no much larger clone differs from it by a single base. CDR1 and CDR2 (MDHEN, SYDVKM) derive from the germline V gene. The CDR3 numbers 14 residues from cysteine through phenylalanine. Here the CDR3 DNA is all that survives: 42 bases in frame from base 1. At the junction V is shortened by 7 bases and J by 2 bases, with 12 bases in between. TCRbeta CDR3 regions were amplified from genomic DNA by means of the immunoSEQ Assay, a bias-controlled multiplex PCR. In the authors' own workflow: Nucleated cell counts per sample were estimated from amplification of reference gene primers within the assay. Sequence reads were collapsed and filtered to measure the absolute abundance of every unique TCRbeta CDR3 rearrangement. For each sample, productive Simpson clonality was calculated as the square root of Simpson's diversity index across productive rearrangements. In TCRdb, the immuneACCESS table is reduced to in-frame sequences with V and J assigned. These tables do not hold every clone; where another copy was compared, an unresolved V gene accounts for under half, and the others remain unexplained. From that table come the V and J calls and clone size; the DNA was used to work out D and trimming. Across this sample there are 310,000 or so clones, with 88% seen only once. The ten largest clones add up to around 10% of the sample.

This specimen comes from a study of blood T cell repertoires in COVID-19 (dated by TCRdb to 2020 to 2022). General notes on the study: Samples from collaborators originated in the United States, Italy and Spain and spanned both the acute and convalescent phases of COVID-19. The prospective study material was composed of cDNA or gDNA derived from T cells, B-cell-depleted T cells, or PBMCs. Deeply sampled blood TCRbeta repertoires from subjects exposed to, actively infected with, or recovered from COVID-19 were included in the dataset. A freely available public database, intended as a resource for researchers studying the immune response to SARS-CoV-2, is where the repertoires were released. The samples were drawn from two sources: the first 160 participants of the ongoing ImmuneRACE study, and fewer than 1,500 subjects contributed by 6 global collaborators. The sample metadata nearly always contained a de-identified subject ID, COVID-19 status, age in years and sex. HLA class I and class II types, where available, came from metadata supplied by the sample provider rather than from assay-based typing. Broad study findings and their caveats: Clinical and demographic metadata were provided uncurated, with the amount varying by source and participant.

One collaborating source in Seattle enrolled patients while the patients were actively infected and followed the patients over time throughout the course of disease. Collaborating institutions collected whole blood in K2EDTA tubes following their own protocols. For TCRbeta analysis, collaborators shipped samples in one of three forms: frozen whole blood, isolated PBMCs, or DNA extracted from either of those sample types. The sequence links TRBV28 to TRBJ1-5, with a weak D call of TRBD1 (6 bases match). This receptor was obtained from a woman between 25 and 40 years old with COVID-19, enrolled during active disease. Sequenced: peripheral blood. The CDR3 region: CASNPGGRNQPQHF. The DNA reads as follows: TGTGCCAGCAACCCGGGGGGCCGCAATCAGCCCCAGCATTTT.